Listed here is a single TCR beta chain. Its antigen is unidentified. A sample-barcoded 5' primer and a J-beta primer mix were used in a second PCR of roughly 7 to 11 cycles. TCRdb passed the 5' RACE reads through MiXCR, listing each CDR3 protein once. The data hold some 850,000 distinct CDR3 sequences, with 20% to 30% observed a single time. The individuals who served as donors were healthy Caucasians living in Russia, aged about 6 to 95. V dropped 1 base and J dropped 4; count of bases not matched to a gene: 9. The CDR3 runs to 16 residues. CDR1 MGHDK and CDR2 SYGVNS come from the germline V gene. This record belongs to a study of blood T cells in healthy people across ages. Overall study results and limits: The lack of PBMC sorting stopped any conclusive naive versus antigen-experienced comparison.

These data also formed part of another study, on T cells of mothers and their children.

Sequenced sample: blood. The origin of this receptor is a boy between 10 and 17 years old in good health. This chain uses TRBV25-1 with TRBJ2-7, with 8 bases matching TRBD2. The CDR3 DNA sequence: TGTGCCAGCAGTGAATCCATAACTAGCGGTGGGTACGAGCAGTACTTC. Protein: CASSESITSGGYEQYF.